Reported below is one T cell receptor (beta chain). Its antigen is still unknown. The PCR had 60 Vbeta and 13 Jbeta primers. TCRdb's copy holds only in-frame clones and misses some; the assay was immunoSEQ multiplex PCR. The sample comprises about 170,000 clones, 85% of which are singletons, and less than 2.5% rests with the top ten. This specimen belongs to a study of cytomegalovirus exposure and HLA in healthy donors. V shed 1 base, J shed 3 bases, and the junction held 5 bases outside the gene matches. Germline CDR1 MGHRA, CDR2 YSYEKL. This CDR3 is built from 17 residues. General study points: Presence/absence analyses supposed approximately even sequencing depth among donors. Being productive about 87% or about 30% of the time was typical of most TCR beta V segments in an earlier analysis.

The material sequenced was PBMCs. This chain joins TRBV4-1 and TRBJ2-1, with 11 bases that match TRBD2. This sequence originates from a man aged 18 to 30 in good health and CMV-seropositive. The CDR3 is CASSQVLLAGDYNEQFF. The CDR3 region has the DNA TGCGCCAGCAGCCAAGTTCTACTAGCGGGGGACTACAATGAGCAGTTCTTC.